This T cell receptor beta chain was found in a study of shared clonotypes between healthy human individuals. On the study more broadly: Donors consisted of a couple of women and three men between 18 and 49.

Sequenced by immunoSEQ multiplex PCR; TCRdb stores in-frame clones only, minus some. The sample holds about 680,000 clones, roughly nine tenths seen once. Germline V gene data show CDR1 as SGHRS and CDR2 as YFSETQ. V was pared by 3 bases and J by 3 bases, with 13 bases between. This CDR3 region has 14 residues. CD45RO-negative, CCR7-positively selected cells formed the naive CD8 fraction, excluding terminally differentiated effector memory CD45RA+ cells. Adult donors, all healthy and HIV-negative, had no recent acute infections or vaccinations. All donors were Caucasian adults living in Nashville, Tennessee.

V usage is TRBV5-1 and J usage is TRBJ2-7, with a tentative D call TRBD1 (6 bases). The TCR was taken from a man aged 25 to 45 in good health. The sequenced sample was naive CD8+ T cells sorted from blood. The CDR3 sequence: CASSSMDSFYEQYF. As DNA, the CDR3 is TGCGCCAGCAGCTCCATGGACAGCTTCTACGAGCAGTACTTC.